A selection of T cell receptor beta chains follows, all from one sample in a study of T-cell memory formation after mild COVID-19. TCRdb independently ran MiXCR on the 5' RACE reads; one entry per CDR3 protein. The sample holds about 290,000 distinct CDR3 sequences, 18% seen once. Sequenced sample: PBMCs or a T cell subset sorted from them (not recorded which). All receptors derive from a man aged 18 to 29 who had mild COVID-19 (a few samples of this study predate the infection). Cell type and time point are not known. CDR3s include the opening cysteine and the closing phenylalanine or tryptophan. D genes are given only for firm matches. Rows give clone size only sometimes, using once, few, many, or a class for an expanded clone.

TRBV25-1	TRBJ1-5	few	TRBD1	CASSEPGTGYQPQHF	TGTGCCAGCAGTGAACCCGGGACAGGGTATCAGCCCCAGCATTTT
TRBV14	TRBJ2-1	NA	NA	CASRKFNEQFF	TGTGCCAGCAGGAAATTCAATGAGCAGTTCTTC
TRBV20-1	TRBJ1-2	NA	NA	CSARVGGAAGYTF	TGCAGTGCTAGAGTTGGGGGGGCTGCTGGCTACACCTTC
TRBV5-1	TRBJ1-1	NA	NA	CASSLAEVGTNTEAFF	TGCGCCAGCAGCTTGGCCGAGGTAGGGACAAACACTGAAGCTTTCTTT
TRBV9	TRBJ2-3	few	NA	CASSVEYETDTQYF	TGTGCCAGCAGCGTAGAGTACGAAACAGATACGCAGTATTTT
TRBV6-2/TRBV6-3	TRBJ2-1	NA	NA	CASRQTRAEQFF	TGTGCCAGCAGGCAAACTAGGGCTGAGCAGTTCTTC
TRBV28	TRBJ2-3	NA	TRBD2	CASSLFGGGAPDTQYF	TGTGCCAGCAGTTTATTTGGCGGGGGGGCCCCAGATACGCAGTATTTT
TRBV30	TRBJ1-5	NA	NA	CAWTGNSNQPQHF	TGTGCCTGGACAGGTAATAGCAATCAGCCCCAGCATTTT
TRBV4-3	TRBJ2-2	few	NA	CASSQIRGSNTGELFF	TGCGCCAGCAGCCAGATCAGGGGCTCGAACACCGGGGAGCTGTTTTTT
TRBV28	TRBJ2-1	many	NA	CASSPESYYNEQFF	TGTGCCAGCAGTCCAGAGTCCTACTACAATGAGCAGTTCTTC
TRBV15	TRBJ1-1	NA	NA	CATSRDLLTNTEAFF	TGTGCCACCAGCAGAGATTTACTGACGAACACTGAAGCTTTCTTT
TRBV6-6	TRBJ2-4	few	NA	CASSLTGQNIQYF	TGTGCCAGCAGTCTGACGGGGCAAAACATTCAGTACTTC
TRBV24-1	TRBJ2-5	few	NA	CATSDFRDQETQYF	TGTGCCACCAGTGATTTCCGGGACCAAGAGACCCAGTACTTC
TRBV7-9	TRBJ2-5	few	NA	CASSLNGGYRETQYF	TGTGCCAGCAGCTTGAATGGCGGTTACAGGGAGACCCAGTACTTC
TRBV6-2/TRBV6-3	TRBJ2-1	NA	NA	CASSYSIQGTPQINEQFF	TGTGCCAGCAGTTACTCGATTCAGGGTACCCCTCAGATCAATGAGCAGTTCTTC
TRBV5-1	TRBJ2-1	few	TRBD1	CASSLVGQREYEQFF	TGCGCCAGCAGCTTGGTGGGACAGAGGGAGTATGAGCAGTTCTTC